The next 20 T cell receptor beta chains were all read from a single sample in a study of blood T cell repertoires in COVID-19. Data came from immunoSEQ multiplex PCR; TCRdb stores just in-frame clones and leaves some out. The repertoire holds 250,000 to 300,000 clones, with approximately 83% as singletons. The material sequenced was PBMCs or T cells enriched from blood (not recorded which). Every receptor here comes from a woman between 45 and 60 years old who had recovered from COVID-19.

The chain employs TRBV3-1 (or the pseudogene TRBV3-2) and TRBJ1-2; D might be TRBD1 (6 bases). The CDR3 is 15 amino acids. With 5 bases removed from V and 6 bases from J, the gap between germline ends came to 19 bases. In germline, CDR1 is LGHDT, CDR2 YNNKEL (reference sequence). The CDR3, as DNA: TGTGCCAGCAGCTTAGGGTACGGGACAAGGAATGGCTACACCTTC. This codes for CASSLGYGTRNGYTF.

The chain is built from TRBV5-6 and TRBJ2-7; 10 bases are shared with TRBD1. Trimming took 0 bases from V and 4 from J; bases not matched to a gene: 4. This CDR3 contains 15 residues. Per germline, CDR1 SGHDT and CDR2 YYEEEE. Written as DNA, the CDR3 is TGTGCCAGCAGCTTGGGGGACAGGGGAGGGTACGAGCAGTACTTC. Amino acids: CASSLGDRGGYEQYF.

V and J are TRBV27 and TRBJ1-2, with 10 bases identical to TRBD1. This CDR3 contains 16 residues. Trimming removed 3 bases from V and 5 bases from J; junction bases left unmatched: 9. Per germline, CDR1 MNHEY and CDR2 SMNVEV (reference sequence). CDR3 region: CASSFIVGQGSYGYTF. The DNA of the CDR3 is TGTGCCAGCAGTTTTATTGTGGGACAGGGGTCATATGGCTACACCTTC.

The chain couples TRBV28 to TRBJ1-5; 8 bases match TRBD1. The V gene's germline CDR1 is MDHEN and CDR2 SYDVKM. With V trimmed by 4 bases and J by 4 bases, 6 bases remained unmatched. The CDR3 loop spans 15 amino acids. In DNA, the CDR3 is TGTGCCAGCAGTTCCCAGGACAGGGAAAATCAGCCCCAGCATTTT. Translation: CASSSQDRENQPQHF.

The chain links TRBV2 to TRBJ1-3; maybe TRBD1 (6 bases). The CDR3 totals 14 residues. Germline V gives CDR1 SNHLY, CDR2 FYNNEI. V shed 6 bases and J shed 0 bases, with 9 bases lying between them. The CDR3 DNA follows: TGTGCCAGCAGGGACAGACTCTCTGGAAACACCATATATTTT. This gives the protein CASRDRLSGNTIYF.

This rearrangement joins TRBV5-1 to TRBJ1-4, with a tentative D call TRBD1 (5 bases). The CDR3 has 15 residues. Trimming cost V 4 bases and J 2 bases, with 12 bases left between them. Germline loops: CDR1 SGHRS, CDR2 YFSETQ. Written as DNA, the CDR3 is TGCGCCAGCAGCGGGGCAGTGTGGACTAATGAAAAACTGTTTTTT. The encoded protein is CASSGAVWTNEKLFF.

This clone came up once. The chain links TRBV7-9 to TRBJ2-5, with D possibly TRBD1 on 6 matching bases. Trimming removed 5 bases from V and 3 bases from J, with 16 bases in between. This CDR3 is 15 amino acids long. CDR1 SEHNR and CDR2 FQNEAQ come from the germline V gene (reference sequence). Written as DNA, the CDR3 is TGTGCCAGCAGCCCCAGGGGCAGCGGAGAAGAGACCCAGTACTTC. Translated: CASSPRGSGEETQYF.

The CDR3 coding sequence is TGTGCCAGCACCAGACAGGGCCTCTGGGAGACCCAGTACTTC. Residues: CASTRQGLWETQYF. V and J are TRBV7-9 and TRBJ2-5; 7 bases fit TRBD1. V trimming: 7 bases; J trimming: 5 bases; junction bases outside the gene matches: 10. This CDR3 contains 14 residues. CDR1 and CDR2 from the germline V gene are SEHNR and FQNEAQ (reference sequence).

The chain uses TRBV3-1 (or the pseudogene TRBV3-2) and TRBJ2-5; tentative D call: TRBD2 (6 bases). Germline V gene lookup returns CDR1 LGHDT and CDR2 YNNKEL (reference sequence). V lost 6 bases and J lost 1, with 12 bases in between. The CDR3 loop spans 14 amino acids. This CDR3 is CASRRPGSQETQYF. The CDR3, as DNA: TGTGCCAGCAGGCGACCCGGGAGCCAAGAGACCCAGTACTTC.

As concerns this clone: The same CDR3 arises from other DNA sequences in this sample as well. The chain recombines TRBV27 with TRBJ2-1; D uncertain. V gave up 4 bases and J gave up 0 bases, with 7 bases separating them. The CDR3 totals 14 residues. Per the germline V gene, CDR1 is MNHEY and CDR2 is SMNVEV (reference sequence). This CDR3 reads CASSYGSSYNEQFF. In DNA form, the CDR3 reads TGTGCCAGCAGTTATGGTAGCTCCTACAATGAGCAGTTCTTC.

The chain carries TRBV12-2 and TRBJ1-5; the table's D call, TRBD1, was not checked against the DNA. TRBV12-2 is deemed a pseudogene. The CDR3 is 13 residues long. The CDR3, as DNA: TGTGCAAGTCGCTTCGTACCAGGCAAGCCCCAGCATTTT. It yields the protein CASRFVPGKPQHF.

This clone was picked up one time. This chain links TRBV10-3 with TRBJ2-3; possibly TRBD2 for D (5 bases). Germline-derived CDR1 and CDR2 are ENHRY and SYGVKD. Trimming removed 9 bases from V and 5 bases from J, with 12 bases in between. The CDR3 sequence is 12 residues long. The CDR3 region has the DNA TGTGCCATATGGGGAGCTGGAGATACGCAGTATTTT. Translating it yields CAIWGAGDTQYF.

V is TRBV4-1 and J is TRBJ2-7, with 7 bases lining up with TRBD1. The germline V gene encodes CDR1 MGHRA and CDR2 YSYEKL. The CDR3 contains 14 residues. Trimming at V came to 4 bases and at J to 2 bases, leaving 5 bases not matched to a gene. The CDR3 bases are TGCGCCAGCAGCCCCGGGACAGTTCCCTACGAGCAGTACTTC. Encoded protein: CASSPGTVPYEQYF.

The chain carries TRBV6-4 and TRBJ1-2, with 8 nucleotides matching TRBD1. The V gene end was trimmed by 4 bases and the J gene end by 4 bases; junction bases not matched to a gene: 11. Germline-derived CDR1 and CDR2 are MRHNA and SNTAGT. The CDR3 has 16 amino acids. The CDR3 protein is CASSASGTGNIYGYTF. CDR3 DNA sequence: TGTGCCAGCAGTGCCTCAGGGACAGGCAATATCTATGGCTACACCTTC.

This clone was found a few times. CDR3 in amino acids: CATSETGSNQPQHF. CDR3 sequence (DNA): TGTGCCACCAGTGAGACAGGGAGCAATCAGCCCCAGCATTTT. The chain combines TRBV24-1 with TRBJ1-5, with TRBD1 identical over 7 bases. J gave up 1 base and V 4 bases, and 0 bases lay outside the gene matches. The CDR3 covers 14 residues. The germline CDR1 and CDR2 sequences are KGHDR and SFDVKD.

The chain recombines TRBV14 with TRBJ1-4, with 8 bases matching TRBD1. CDR1 and CDR2 from the germline V gene are SGHDN and FVKESK. The CDR3 has 15 residues. Trimming cost V 4 bases and J 8 bases; bases outside gene matches: 9. The CDR3 nucleotides are TGTGCCAGCAGCCTCAGGGGGCCTTTCCGCGAAAAACTGTTTTTT. It translates to CASSLRGPFREKLFF.

V gene TRBV11-1 combines with J gene TRBJ2-5, with TRBD2 matching 9 bases. Germline-derived CDR1 and CDR2 are SGHAT and FQDESV (reference sequence). Trimming cost V 3 bases and J 4 bases; bases outside gene matches: 6. CDR3 length: 15 amino acids. The CDR3 nucleotides are TGTGCCAGCAGCTTTGGGCGGGAGGGTCGAGAGACCCAGTACTTC. Translation gives CASSFGREGRETQYF. The full variable domain, with the rest looked up from reference TRBV11-1 and TRBJ2-5, is EAEVAQSPRYKITEKSQAVAFWCDPISGHATLYWYRQILGQGPELLVQFQDESVVDDSQLPKDRFSAERLKGVDSTLKIQPAELGDSAMYLCASSFGREGRETQYFGPGTRLLVL.

The chain joins TRBV4-2 to TRBJ1-1; TRBD1 matches 8 bases. The CDR3 has 15 residues. Losses at the gene ends were 5 bases for V and 4 bases for J; bases not matched to a gene: 9. From germline, CDR1 is LGHNA and CDR2 YNFKEQ. CDR3 nucleotides: TGTGCCAGCAGCGCAGGGGGCCGGGGGATCACTGAAGCTTTCTTT. It is translated as CASSAGGRGITEAFF.

J is TRBJ1-5 and V is TRBV6-2 or TRBV6-3; 7 bases are a match to TRBD1. Unmatched junction bases numbered 12, after V lost 6 bases and J lost 7 bases. Per germline, CDR1 MNHEY and CDR2 SVGEGT. The CDR3 totals 15 residues. CDR3 in DNA: TGTGCCAGCAGCCAAGGGACAGTGGGGATCCAGCCCCAGCATTTT. Amino acids: CASSQGTVGIQPQHF.

The J gene is TRBJ2-7, the V gene TRBV28, with D tentatively TRBD2 (5 bases). V lost 6 bases to trimming and J lost 6 bases, with 15 bases between them. Germline V gene sequence: CDR1 MDHEN, CDR2 SYDVKM. The CDR3 has 13 amino acids. The CDR3 DNA reads TGTGCCAGCAGCCGAAGCCCGGGGTTCGAGCAGTACTTC. Translated, it gives CASSRSPGFEQYF.